Listed here are 19 T cell receptor beta chains from one sample, sequenced in a study of radiotherapy plus CTLA-4 blockade in lung cancer listed by TCRdb under 2018. Library preparation employed the immunoSEQ multiplex PCR assay. TCRdb stores this immuneACCESS table with in-frame sequences only. Part of the clones is absent; in the studies checked, under half of the shortfall reflects unresolved V genes, and no reason is known for the rest. Recorded for this sample are roughly 110,000 clones; approximately 81% of them occurred a single time. Together, the top ten hold 2.4% of the sample. Sequences were derived from peripheral blood, sampled from a patient treated with radiotherapy plus ipilimumab. The receptor set was obtained from a human donor with non-small cell lung cancer that progressed on radiotherapy plus ipilimumab. Some clones in this sample may be carry-over from other donors' samples.

This chain links TRBV6-5 with TRBJ1-2; 9 bases align to TRBD1. The CDR3 sequence is 16 residues long. The ends lost 0 bases at V and 2 bases at J; junction bases unmatched: 4. In germline, CDR1 is MNHEY, CDR2 SVGAGI. Written as DNA, the CDR3 is TGTGCCAGCAGTTACTCCGGGACAGGGACCAACTATGGCTACACCTTC. As protein: CASSYSGTGTNYGYTF.

This clone turned up a few times. In DNA, the CDR3 is TGTGCCAGCTCACCGGGGGGGGTCTACGAGCAGTACTTC. It is translated as CASSPGGVYEQYF. This sequence joins TRBV18 and TRBJ2-7, with TRBD2 matching 7 bases. This CDR3 comprises 13 residues. Looked up from germline, CDR1 is KGHSH and CDR2 is LQKENI. V trimming: 3 bases; J trimming: 3 bases; junction bases outside the gene matches: 2.

The genes are TRBV4-1 and TRBJ1-2, with D perhaps TRBD1 (5 bases). V shed 0 bases and J shed 0 bases, with 14 bases lying between them. Germline V gene sequence: CDR1 MGHRA, CDR2 YSYEKL. CDR3 length equals 17 residues. CDR3 sequence reads: CASSQDPLRGTNYGYTF. The CDR3 nucleotides read TGCGCCAGCAGCCAAGACCCACTCCGGGGGACTAACTATGGCTACACCTTC.

V gene TRBV7-2 combines with J gene TRBJ1-5; no reliable D call. The CDR3 loop spans 13 amino acids. Germline lookup yields CDR1 SGHTA and CDR2 FQGNSA. Deletions cut 1 base from V and 9 bases from J, with 10 bases between. The DNA of the CDR3 is TGTGCCAGCAGCTTAGGGATTTCCTGGCCCCAGCATTTT. Its translation: CASSLGISWPQHF.

This chain uses TRBV5-1 with TRBJ2-3, with 12 bases that match TRBD2. Germline CDR1 reads SGHRS; CDR2 reads YFSETQ. The CDR3 runs 16 residues. V dropped 5 bases and J dropped 2; count of bases not matched to a gene: 6. The CDR3 bases are TGCGCCAGCAGTCTGACTAGCGGGGGATTCACAGATACGCAGTATTTT. As protein: CASSLTSGGFTDTQYF.

V and J are TRBV10-3 and TRBJ2-5; 7 bases map to TRBD1. In germline, CDR1 is ENHRY, CDR2 SYGVKD. The CDR3 spans 13 residues. The ends lost 6 bases at V and 7 bases at J; junction bases unmatched: 8. The CDR3 DNA reads TGTGCCATCAGAGTATCAGGGGGTCGGACCCAGTACTTC. It codes for CAIRVSGGRTQYF.

The J gene is TRBJ1-5, the V gene TRBV19; D unresolved. This CDR3 is 14 amino acids long. The V end lost 7 bases, the J end lost 0 bases, and 10 bases lay between the germline ends. CDR1 and CDR2 (germline): LNHDA, SQIVND (reference sequence). The CDR3 nucleotides are TGTGCCAGTACCCTGGCAGTTAGCAATCAGCCCCAGCATTTT. Amino acids: CASTLAVSNQPQHF.

The chain links TRBV11-2 to TRBJ2-3; D uncertain. CDR3 size: 14 residues. Germline V gene lookup returns CDR1 SGHAT and CDR2 FQNNGV. V was clipped by 1 base and J by 5 bases, with 10 bases between them. CDR3 nucleotides: TGTGCCAGCAGCTTAGCCTCAGGAAAAGATACGCAGTATTTT. It specifies CASSLASGKDTQYF.

The V call is TRBV5-6, the J call TRBJ2-3; no clear D. V lost 4 bases and J 4 bases, leaving 16 bases between the germline ends. In germline, CDR1 is SGHDT, CDR2 YYEEEE. This CDR3 spans 15 amino acids. The CDR3 loop reads CASSTGPNRADTQYF. CDR3 coding DNA: TGTGCCAGCAGCACCGGACCAAACCGCGCAGATACGCAGTATTTT. Filled out from reference TRBV5-6 and TRBJ2-3, the complete variable domain reads DAGVTQSPTHLIKTRGQQVTLRCSPKSGHDTVSWYQQALGQGPQFIFQYYEEEERQRGNFPDRFSGHQFPNYSSELNVNALLLGDSALYLCASSTGPNRADTQYFGPGTRLTVL.

The gene calls are TRBV6-5 and TRBJ1-4, with D possibly being TRBD1 (5 bases). Trimming cost V 0 bases and J 2 bases, with 10 bases left between them. Germline V gene data show CDR1 as MNHEY and CDR2 as SVGAGI. The CDR3 loop spans 16 amino acids. This CDR3 is CASSYSGAGTNEKLFF. The DNA of the CDR3 is TGTGCCAGCAGTTACTCTGGGGCAGGGACTAATGAAAAACTGTTTTTT.

This clone showed up just a few times. The chain couples TRBV16 to TRBJ2-3; maybe TRBD2 (6 bases). V was clipped by 4 bases and J by 0 bases, with 11 bases between them. The CDR3 extends over 15 amino acids. Per the germline V gene, CDR1 is KGHSY and CDR2 is FQNENV. CDR3 in DNA: TGTGCCAGCAGCCCCGGAGGGGCTAGCACAGATACGCAGTATTTT. This codes for CASSPGGASTDTQYF. The entire variable domain, with the rest obtained from reference TRBV16 and TRBJ2-3, is as follows: GEEVAQTPKHLVRGEGQKAKLYCAPIKGHSYVFWYQQVLKNEFKFLISFQNENVFDETGMPKERFSAKCLPNSPCSLEIQATKLEDSAVYFCASSPGGASTDTQYFGPGTRLTVL.

This rearrangement joins TRBV21-1 to TRBJ1-1. TRBV21-1 is flagged as a pseudogene. The length of the CDR3 is 14 residues. The CDR3 loop is CARGGRFMDTEAFF. As DNA, the CDR3 is TGTGCCAGGGGGGGTAGGTTTATGGACACTGAAGCTTTCTTT.

The chain recombines TRBV9 with TRBJ1-2; D is possibly TRBD1 (5 bases). The CDR3 has 13 amino acids. V lost 7 bases and J 8 bases, leaving 18 bases between the germline ends. Germline V gene sequence: CDR1 SGDLS, CDR2 YYNGEE. Here the CDR3 DNA reads TGTGCCAGCCAGGGAGGGGACGAAGGGGGCTACACCTTC. Its protein is CASQGGDEGGYTF.

The genes are TRBV15 and TRBJ2-2; D is undetermined. This CDR3 has 16 residues. The V gene's germline CDR1 is LNHNV and CDR2 YYDKDF (reference sequence). V was cut by 0 bases and J by 3 bases, with 11 bases left in between. As DNA, the CDR3 is TGTGCCACCAGCAGAGAGGAAGGGTTAGACACCGGGGAGCTGTTTTTT. This translates into CATSREEGLDTGELFF.

This chain connects TRBV2 to TRBJ1-5, with D possibly being TRBD1 (5 bases). V lost 7 bases and J lost 5, with 18 bases in between. Germline-derived CDR1 and CDR2 are SNHLY and FYNNEI. The CDR3 covers 15 residues. In nucleotides, the CDR3 is TGTGCCAGCAATCCTATGGGGGGGGGTGATCAGCCCCAGCATTTT. It translates to CASNPMGGGDQPQHF.

The rearrangement joins TRBV2 to TRBJ2-5; TRBD2 is a possible D gene (6 bases). This CDR3 comprises 14 residues. The germline V and J ends were trimmed by 7 bases and 4 bases, with 16 bases remaining between them. Germline CDR1 is SNHLY and CDR2 is FYNNEI. CDR3 sequence reads: CASTPGWGGETQYF. The CDR3 DNA is TGTGCCAGCACCCCTGGGTGGGGAGGAGAGACCCAGTACTTC.

The genes are TRBV15 and TRBJ2-5; D is unresolved. CDR3 length: 14 residues. CDR1 is LNHNV and CDR2 is YYDKDF in the germline V gene (reference sequence). Trimming shortened V by 5 bases and J by 2 bases, and 12 bases separated the two germline ends. CDR3 sequence reads: CATSATSVQETQYF. CDR3 sequence (DNA): TGTGCCACCAGCGCCACCAGCGTACAAGAGACCCAGTACTTC.

The chain couples TRBV5-6 to TRBJ1-5, with D unclear. Looked up from germline, CDR1 is SGHDT and CDR2 is YYEEEE. The CDR3 covers 16 residues. With 0 bases removed from V and 4 bases from J, the gap between germline ends came to 14 bases. In DNA form, the CDR3 reads TGTGCCAGCAGCTTGGGTCCGGCCAGACTTAATCAGCCCCAGCATTTT. Translated, it gives CASSLGPARLNQPQHF.

V and J are TRBV9 and TRBJ1-5, with a possible D match to TRBD1 (6 bases). The length of the CDR3 is 15 residues. Germline-derived CDR1 and CDR2 are SGDLS and YYNGEE. V lost 3 bases and J 8 bases, leaving 18 bases between the germline ends. CDR3 bases: TGTGCCAGCAGCGCATTTGGTGGCAGGGGCGAGCCCCAGCATTTT. This codes for CASSAFGGRGEPQHF. The complete variable domain, with remaining parts taken from reference TRBV9 and TRBJ1-5, reads DSGVTQTPKHLITATGQRVTLRCSPRSGDLSVYWYQQSLDQGLQFLIQYYNGEERAKGNILERFSAQQFPDLHSELNLSSLELGDSALYFCASSAFGGRGEPQHFGDGTRLSIL.